The sequence of this T cell receptor beta chain was determined in a study of blood T cell repertoires in COVID-19. About the research overall: PBMCs, B-cell-depleted T cells, or T cells were the source of the cDNA or gDNA that made up the material.

In the authors' workflow: Amplification from reference gene primers served as the basis for estimated nucleated cell counts. Assay: immunoSEQ multiplex PCR; the TCRdb copy retains only in-frame clones and omits some. From that table come the V and J calls and clone size; the DNA was used to work out D and trimming. The top ten clones hold 1% to 1.5% of a sample with fewer than 65,000 clones, 80% to 90% of them seen once. Looked up from germline, CDR1 is SGHTA and CDR2 is FQGTGA. This CDR3 region has 16 residues. V gave up 3 bases and J gave up 6 bases; unmatched junction bases: 7. Material: peripheral blood. The chain links TRBV7-3 to TRBJ2-1, with 11 bases identical to TRBD2. This clonotype originated in a woman older than 75 with acute or convalescent COVID-19. Here the CDR3 DNA reads TGTGCCAGCAGCTTGGGGCTAGCGGGGGGCTTCAATGAGCAGTTCTTC. This codes for CASSLGLAGGFNEQFF.